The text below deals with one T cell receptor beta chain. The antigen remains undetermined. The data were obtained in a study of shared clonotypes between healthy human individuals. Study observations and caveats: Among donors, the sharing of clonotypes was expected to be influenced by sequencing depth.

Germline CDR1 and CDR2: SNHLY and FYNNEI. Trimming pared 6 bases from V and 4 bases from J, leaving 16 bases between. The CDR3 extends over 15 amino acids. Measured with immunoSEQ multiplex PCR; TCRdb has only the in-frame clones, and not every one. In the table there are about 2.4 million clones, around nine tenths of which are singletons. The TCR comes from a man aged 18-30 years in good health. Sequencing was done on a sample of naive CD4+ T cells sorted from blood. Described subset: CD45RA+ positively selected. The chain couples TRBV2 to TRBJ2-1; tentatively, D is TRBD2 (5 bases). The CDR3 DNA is TGTGCCAGCAGCGACACGGGGAAAACGTACAATGAGCAGTTCTTC. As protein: CASSDTGKTYNEQFF.